This T cell receptor (beta chain) was profiled in a study of cytomegalovirus exposure and HLA in healthy donors. A remark on this clone: The sample contains more than one DNA sequence encoding this CDR3.

Sequencing used immunoSEQ multiplex PCR; TCRdb keeps in-frame clones, though not all of them. The profile shows about 260,000 clones, roughly 91% of them singletons. Trimming cost V 2 bases and J 4 bases; bases outside gene matches: 7. The CDR3 is made up of 15 amino acids. Germline CDR1 MNHEY, CDR2 SVGAGI. This receptor was identified in a woman in her twenties or thirties in good health and CMV-seronegative. The rearrangement links TRBV6-5 to TRBJ2-7; 8 bases match TRBD2. The sample comprised PBMCs. CDR3 nucleotides: TGTGCCAGCAGTTACGGGGGTAGCGGGACATACGAGCAGTACTTC. It translates to CASSYGGSGTYEQYF.